A single sample gave rise to the 9 T cell receptor beta chains below, sequenced in a study of cytomegalovirus exposure and HLA in healthy donors. Primers: 60 Vbeta forward and 13 Jbeta reverse. Method: immunoSEQ multiplex PCR; TCRdb's copy keeps in-frame clones and lacks some. The table shows over 85,000 clones, with roughly three fifths occurring only once. Material for sequencing was PBMCs. Receptors were obtained from a human donor in good health.

The chain links TRBV19 to TRBJ1-5, with D unclear. Trimming cost V 3 bases and J 3 bases, with 18 bases left between them. Germline lookup yields CDR1 LNHDA and CDR2 SQIVND (reference sequence). The CDR3 extends over 17 amino acids. CDR3 bases: TGTGCCAGTAGTATTTTTGGGCACTCGAGGGCCAATCAGCCCCAGCATTTT. Translating it yields CASSIFGHSRANQPQHF.

A remark on this clone: Other DNA sequences in the sample encode the same CDR3. This sequence joins TRBV25-1 and TRBJ1-2; D is perhaps TRBD1 (5 bases). Trimming removed 4 bases from V and 4 bases from J, with 7 bases in between. The CDR3 is made up of 12 amino acids. Looked up from germline, CDR1 is MGHDK and CDR2 is SYGVNS. The CDR3 sequence: CASSVTGYGYTF. The CDR3 DNA reads TGTGCCAGCAGTGTCACAGGCTATGGCTACACCTTC.

This clone was observed a handful of times. The V call is TRBV5-1, the J call TRBJ2-7, with D tentatively TRBD2 (5 bases). The CDR3 extends over 15 amino acids. V was cut by 1 base and J by 6 bases, with 17 bases left in between. Looked up from germline, CDR1 is SGHRS and CDR2 is YFSETQ. The CDR3 coding sequence is TGCGCCAGCAGCTTGTGGCCCCTCGGGGAAGGCGAGCAGTACTTC. It translates to CASSLWPLGEGEQYF.

V and J are TRBV27 and TRBJ2-5, with D perhaps matching TRBD2 (7 bases). The CDR3 spans 17 residues. Germline V gene sequence: CDR1 MNHEY, CDR2 SMNVEV (reference sequence). Trimming stripped 3 bases from V and 4 bases from J, with 21 bases between. Written as DNA, the CDR3 is TGTGCCAGCAGTTTTGGTCTAGGGGGGGGAGGTGGAGAGACCCAGTACTTC. Translated, it gives CASSFGLGGGGGETQYF.

The CDR3 nucleotides are TGCGCCAGCAGCCAGCCCGGGACAGGGGGTTCACCCCTCCACTTT. Protein product: CASSQPGTGGSPLHF. The V call is TRBV4-1, the J call TRBJ1-6, with 11 bases aligning to TRBD1. CDR3 length: 15 residues. V trimming: 3 bases; J trimming: 9 bases; junction bases outside the gene matches: 4. The germline V gene has CDR1 MGHRA and CDR2 YSYEKL.

In its sample, this clone was seen a few times. V is TRBV7-7 and J is TRBJ2-2; 12 bases are a match to TRBD2. This CDR3 has 17 residues. The germline CDR1 and CDR2 sequences are SSHAT and FNYEAQ (reference sequence). The trim removed 2 bases at V and 5 bases at J, leaving 6 bases unmatched. CDR3 sequence reads: CASSLLAGGPGTGELFF. In DNA form, the CDR3 reads TGTGCCAGCAGCTTACTAGCGGGAGGGCCGGGAACCGGGGAGCTGTTTTTT.

The V and J genes are TRBV7-9 and TRBJ2-3; 9 bases fit TRBD2. Germline CDR1 and CDR2: SEHNR and FQNEAQ (reference sequence). V was clipped by 1 base and J by 7 bases; unmatched bases: 9. The CDR3 sequence is 16 residues long. The CDR3 here is CASSLEVAGERNTQYF. Here the CDR3 DNA reads TGTGCCAGCAGCTTAGAAGTAGCGGGAGAAAGGAATACGCAGTATTTT.

The chain recombines TRBV9 with TRBJ2-1; 10 bases agree with TRBD2. The V gene's germline CDR1 is SGDLS and CDR2 YYNGEE. The CDR3 has 15 residues. V lost 4 bases, J lost 1 base, and 2 bases stayed unmatched. CDR3 coding DNA: TGTGCCAGCAGCAGTAGCGGGAGGTCCTACAATGAGCAGTTCTTC. The encoded protein is CASSSSGRSYNEQFF.

The chain joins TRBV27 to TRBJ2-7, with D hard to call. The CDR3 extends over 13 amino acids. Per the germline V gene, CDR1 is MNHEY and CDR2 is SMNVEV (reference sequence). V was clipped by 3 bases and J by 3 bases, with 9 bases between them. The CDR3: CASSFGQYYEQYF. The CDR3 nucleotides are TGTGCCAGCAGTTTTGGGCAGTACTACGAGCAGTACTTC.